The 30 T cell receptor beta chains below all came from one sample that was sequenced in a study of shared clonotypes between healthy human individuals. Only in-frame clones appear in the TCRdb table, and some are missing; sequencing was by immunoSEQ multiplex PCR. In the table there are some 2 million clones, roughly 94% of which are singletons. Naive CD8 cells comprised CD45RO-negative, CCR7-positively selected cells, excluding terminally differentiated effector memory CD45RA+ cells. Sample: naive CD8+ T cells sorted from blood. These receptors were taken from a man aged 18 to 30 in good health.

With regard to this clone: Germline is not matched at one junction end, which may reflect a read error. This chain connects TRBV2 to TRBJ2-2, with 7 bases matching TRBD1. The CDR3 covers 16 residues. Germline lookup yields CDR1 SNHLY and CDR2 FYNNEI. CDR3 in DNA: TGTGCCAGCAGCCTGGCTCAGGGGGTAATCACCGAGGAGCTGTTTTTT. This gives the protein CASSLAQGVITEELFF. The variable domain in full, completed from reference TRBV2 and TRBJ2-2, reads EPEVTQTPSHQVTQMGQEVILRCVPISNHLYFYWYRQILGQKVEFLVSFYNNEISEKSEIFDDQFSVERPDGSNFTLKIRSTKLEDSAMYFCASSLAQGVITEELFFGEGSRLTVL.

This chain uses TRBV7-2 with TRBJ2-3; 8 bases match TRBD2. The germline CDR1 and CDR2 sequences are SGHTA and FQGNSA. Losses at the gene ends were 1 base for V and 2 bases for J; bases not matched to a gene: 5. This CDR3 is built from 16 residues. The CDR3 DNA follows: TGTGCCAGCAGCTTAGGAGCGGGAGCCCTCACAGATACGCAGTATTTT. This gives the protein CASSLGAGALTDTQYF.

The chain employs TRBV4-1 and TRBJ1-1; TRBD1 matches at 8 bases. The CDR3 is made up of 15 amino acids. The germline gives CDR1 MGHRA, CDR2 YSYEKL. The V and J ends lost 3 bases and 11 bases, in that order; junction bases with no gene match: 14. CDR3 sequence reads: CASSQVIQDRDGAFF. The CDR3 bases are TGCGCCAGCAGCCAGGTAATTCAGGACAGGGATGGCGCTTTCTTT.

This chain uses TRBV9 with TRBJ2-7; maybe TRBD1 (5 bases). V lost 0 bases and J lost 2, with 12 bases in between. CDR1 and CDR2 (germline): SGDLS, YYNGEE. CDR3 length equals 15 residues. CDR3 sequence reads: CASSVGQPFTYEQYF. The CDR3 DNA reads TGTGCCAGCAGCGTAGGACAGCCTTTCACCTACGAGCAGTACTTC.

CDR3 amino acids: CASSFIDRADEQFF. The CDR3 region has the DNA TGTGCCAGCAGCTTTATCGACAGGGCCGATGAGCAGTTCTTC. V gene TRBV7-9 combines with J gene TRBJ2-1; 7 bases fit TRBD1. J was trimmed by 8 bases and V by 3 bases; bases with no gene match: 7. CDR1 is SEHNR, CDR2 FQNEAQ, per germline (reference sequence). The CDR3 loop spans 14 amino acids.

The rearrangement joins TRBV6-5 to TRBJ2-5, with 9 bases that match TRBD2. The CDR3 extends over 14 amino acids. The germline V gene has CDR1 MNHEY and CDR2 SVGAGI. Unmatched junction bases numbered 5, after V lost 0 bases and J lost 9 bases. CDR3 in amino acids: CASSYSAAGGPQYF. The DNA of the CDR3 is TGTGCCAGCAGTTACTCAGCGGCGGGAGGGCCCCAGTACTTC.

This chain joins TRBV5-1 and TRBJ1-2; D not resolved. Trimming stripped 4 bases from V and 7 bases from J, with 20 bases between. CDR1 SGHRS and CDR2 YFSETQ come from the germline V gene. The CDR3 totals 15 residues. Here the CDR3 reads CASSEIQPPKGGYTF. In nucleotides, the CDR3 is TGCGCCAGCAGCGAAATACAGCCTCCGAAAGGTGGCTACACCTTC. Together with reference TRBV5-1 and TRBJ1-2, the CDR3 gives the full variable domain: KAGVTQTPRYLIKTRGQQVTLSCSPISGHRSVSWYQQTPGQGLQFLFEYFSETQRNKGNFPGRFSGRQFSNSRSEMNVSTLELGDSALYLCASSEIQPPKGGYTFGSGTRLTVV.

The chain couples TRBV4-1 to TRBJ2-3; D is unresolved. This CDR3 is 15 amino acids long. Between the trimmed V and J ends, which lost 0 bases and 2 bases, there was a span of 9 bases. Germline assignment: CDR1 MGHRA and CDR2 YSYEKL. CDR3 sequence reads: CASSQDEQITDTQYF. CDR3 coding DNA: TGCGCCAGCAGCCAAGATGAACAGATCACAGATACGCAGTATTTT.

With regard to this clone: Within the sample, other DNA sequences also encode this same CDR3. The CDR3 sequence: CASSQAGGPGEQFF. The CDR3, as DNA: TGCGCCAGCAGCCAAGCGGGGGGGCCGGGTGAGCAGTTCTTC. The gene calls are TRBV4-1 and TRBJ2-1; TRBD2 matches 8 bases. With 1 base clipped from V and 9 bases from J, the junction kept 5 bases outside the gene matches. This CDR3 is built from 14 residues. CDR1 is MGHRA, CDR2 YSYEKL, per germline.

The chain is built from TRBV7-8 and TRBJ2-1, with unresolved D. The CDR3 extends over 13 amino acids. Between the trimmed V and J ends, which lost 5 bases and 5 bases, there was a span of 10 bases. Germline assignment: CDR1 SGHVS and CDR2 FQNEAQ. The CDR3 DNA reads TGTGCCAGCAGCCCTAGGCGGAACAATGAGCAGTTCTTC. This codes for CASSPRRNNEQFF.

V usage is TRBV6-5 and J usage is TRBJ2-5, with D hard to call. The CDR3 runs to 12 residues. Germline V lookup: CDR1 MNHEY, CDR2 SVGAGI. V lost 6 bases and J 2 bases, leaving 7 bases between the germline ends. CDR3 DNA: TGTGCCAGCAGAGACCCGCAAGAGACCCAGTACTTC. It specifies CASRDPQETQYF.

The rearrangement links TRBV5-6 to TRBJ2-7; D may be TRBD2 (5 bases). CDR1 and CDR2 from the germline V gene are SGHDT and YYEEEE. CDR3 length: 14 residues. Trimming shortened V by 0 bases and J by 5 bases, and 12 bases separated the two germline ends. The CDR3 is CASSLVIATNEQYF. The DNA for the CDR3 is TGTGCCAGCAGCTTGGTAATAGCGACCAACGAGCAGTACTTC. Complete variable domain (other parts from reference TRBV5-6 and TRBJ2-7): DAGVTQSPTHLIKTRGQQVTLRCSPKSGHDTVSWYQQALGQGPQFIFQYYEEEERQRGNFPDRFSGHQFPNYSSELNVNALLLGDSALYLCASSLVIATNEQYFGPGTRLTVT.

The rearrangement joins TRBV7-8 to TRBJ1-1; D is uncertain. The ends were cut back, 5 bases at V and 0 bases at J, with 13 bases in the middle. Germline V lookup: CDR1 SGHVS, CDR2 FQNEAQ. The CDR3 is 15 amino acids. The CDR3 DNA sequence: TGTGCCAGCAGCCCAAGGGTCCTTATGAACACTGAAGCTTTCTTT. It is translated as CASSPRVLMNTEAFF.

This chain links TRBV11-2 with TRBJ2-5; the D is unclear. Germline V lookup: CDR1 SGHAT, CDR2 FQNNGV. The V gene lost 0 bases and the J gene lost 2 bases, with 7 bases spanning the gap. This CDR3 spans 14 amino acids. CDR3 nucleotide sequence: TGTGCCAGCAGCTTAGAAACAGATCAAGAGACCCAGTACTTC. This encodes CASSLETDQETQYF.

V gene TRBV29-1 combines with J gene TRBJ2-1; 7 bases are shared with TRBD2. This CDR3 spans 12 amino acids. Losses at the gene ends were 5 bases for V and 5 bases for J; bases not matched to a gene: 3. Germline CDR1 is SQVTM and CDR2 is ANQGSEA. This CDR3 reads CSVKRGDNEQFF. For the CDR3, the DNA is TGCAGCGTTAAACGGGGGGACAATGAGCAGTTCTTC.

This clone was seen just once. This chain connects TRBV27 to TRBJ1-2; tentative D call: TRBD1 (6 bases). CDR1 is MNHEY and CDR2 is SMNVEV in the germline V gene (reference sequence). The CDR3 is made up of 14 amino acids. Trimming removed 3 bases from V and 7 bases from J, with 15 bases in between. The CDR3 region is CASSFRLGASGYTF. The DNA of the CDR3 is TGTGCCAGCAGTTTTAGACTGGGGGCAAGTGGCTACACCTTC.

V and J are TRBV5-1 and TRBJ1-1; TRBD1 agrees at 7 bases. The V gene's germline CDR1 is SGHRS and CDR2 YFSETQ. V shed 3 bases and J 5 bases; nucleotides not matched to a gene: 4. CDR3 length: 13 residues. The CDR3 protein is CASSSDRETEAFF. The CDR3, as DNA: TGCGCCAGCAGCTCCGACAGGGAGACTGAAGCTTTCTTT.

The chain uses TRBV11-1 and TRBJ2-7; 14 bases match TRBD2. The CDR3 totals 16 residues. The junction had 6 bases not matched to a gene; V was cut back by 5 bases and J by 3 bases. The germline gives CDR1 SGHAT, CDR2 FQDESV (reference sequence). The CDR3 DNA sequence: TGTGCCAGCAGCCCTGGGACTAGCGGGGGAAGCTACGAGCAGTACTTC. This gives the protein CASSPGTSGGSYEQYF.

CDR3 amino acids: CASSWGLGDTQYF. The CDR3 DNA sequence: TGTGCCAGCAGCTGGGGACTAGGGGATACGCAGTATTTT. This sequence joins TRBV5-4 and TRBJ2-3; TRBD2 matches at 8 bases. The CDR3 runs to 13 residues. From germline, CDR1 is SGHNT and CDR2 YYREEE (reference sequence). The trim removed 3 bases at V and 6 bases at J, leaving 3 bases unmatched.

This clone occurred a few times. The CDR3 spells CATLDRLGGYTF. The DNA for the CDR3 is TGTGCCACCCTGGACAGGTTGGGTGGCTACACCTTC. The rearrangement joins TRBV19 to TRBJ1-2; 7 nucleotides agree with TRBD1. This CDR3 is built from 12 residues. Germline V CDR1 and CDR2: LNHDA, SQIVND (reference sequence). The V gene end was trimmed by 10 bases and the J gene end by 7 bases; junction bases not matched to a gene: 9.

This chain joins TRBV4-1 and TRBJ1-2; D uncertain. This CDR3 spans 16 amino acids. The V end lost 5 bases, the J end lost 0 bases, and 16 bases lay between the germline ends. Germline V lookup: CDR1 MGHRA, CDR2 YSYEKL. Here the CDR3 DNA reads TGCGCCAGCAGCGAACACGACTACGGTTCTAACTATGGCTACACCTTC. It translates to CASSEHDYGSNYGYTF.

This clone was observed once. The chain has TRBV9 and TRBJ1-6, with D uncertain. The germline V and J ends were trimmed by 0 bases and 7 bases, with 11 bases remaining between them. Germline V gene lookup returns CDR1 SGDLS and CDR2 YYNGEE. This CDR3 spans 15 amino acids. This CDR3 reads CASSVEGGPNSPLHF. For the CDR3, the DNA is TGTGCCAGCAGCGTAGAGGGCGGACCAAATTCACCCCTCCACTTT. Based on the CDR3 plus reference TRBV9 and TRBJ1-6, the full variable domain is DSGVTQTPKHLITATGQRVTLRCSPRSGDLSVYWYQQSLDQGLQFLIQYYNGEERAKGNILERFSAQQFPDLHSELNLSSLELGDSALYFCASSVEGGPNSPLHFGNGTRLTVT.

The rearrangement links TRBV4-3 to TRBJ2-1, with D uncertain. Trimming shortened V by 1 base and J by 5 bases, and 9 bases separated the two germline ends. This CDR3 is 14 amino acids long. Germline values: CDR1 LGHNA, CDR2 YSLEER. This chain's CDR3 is CASSQASFNNEQFF. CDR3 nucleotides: TGCGCCAGCAGCCAAGCATCATTTAACAATGAGCAGTTCTTC.

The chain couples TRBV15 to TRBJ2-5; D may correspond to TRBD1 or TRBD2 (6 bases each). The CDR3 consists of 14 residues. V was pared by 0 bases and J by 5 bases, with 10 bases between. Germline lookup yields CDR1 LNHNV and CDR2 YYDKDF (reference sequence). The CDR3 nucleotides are TGTGCCACCAGCAGAGACGGGGGCGCGGAGACCCAGTACTTC. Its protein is CATSRDGGAETQYF. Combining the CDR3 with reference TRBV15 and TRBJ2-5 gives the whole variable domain DAMVIQNPRYQVTQFGKPVTLSCSQTLNHNVMYWYQQKSSQAPKLLFHYYDKDFNNEADTPDNFQSRRPNTSFCFLDIRSPGLGDTAMYLCATSRDGGAETQYFGPGTRLLVL.

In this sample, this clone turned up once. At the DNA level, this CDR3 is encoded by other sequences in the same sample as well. CDR3 loop: CSVEGTETYEQYF. The CDR3 DNA reads TGCAGCGTTGAAGGGACCGAGACCTACGAGCAGTACTTC. The V call is TRBV29-1, the J call TRBJ2-7, with D unresolved. Germline loops: CDR1 SQVTM, CDR2 ANQGSEA. This CDR3 has 13 residues. The ends were cut back, 1 base at V and 2 bases at J, with 9 bases in the middle.

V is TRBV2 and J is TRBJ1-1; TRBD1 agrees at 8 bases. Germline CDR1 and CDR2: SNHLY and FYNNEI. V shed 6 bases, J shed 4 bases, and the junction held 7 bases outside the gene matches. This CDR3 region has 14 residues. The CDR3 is CASSYGQGLTEAFF. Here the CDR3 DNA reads TGTGCCAGCAGCTACGGACAGGGTCTCACTGAAGCTTTCTTT. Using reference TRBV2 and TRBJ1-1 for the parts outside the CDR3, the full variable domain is EPEVTQTPSHQVTQMGQEVILRCVPISNHLYFYWYRQILGQKVEFLVSFYNNEISEKSEIFDDQFSVERPDGSNFTLKIRSTKLEDSAMYFCASSYGQGLTEAFFGQGTRLTVV.

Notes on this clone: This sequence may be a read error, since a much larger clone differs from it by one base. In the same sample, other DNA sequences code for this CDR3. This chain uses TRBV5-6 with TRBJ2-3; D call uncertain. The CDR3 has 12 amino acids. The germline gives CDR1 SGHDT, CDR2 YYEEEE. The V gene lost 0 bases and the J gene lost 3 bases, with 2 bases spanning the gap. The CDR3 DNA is TGTGCCAGCAGCTTGGAGACAGATACGCAGTATTTT. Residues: CASSLETDTQYF.

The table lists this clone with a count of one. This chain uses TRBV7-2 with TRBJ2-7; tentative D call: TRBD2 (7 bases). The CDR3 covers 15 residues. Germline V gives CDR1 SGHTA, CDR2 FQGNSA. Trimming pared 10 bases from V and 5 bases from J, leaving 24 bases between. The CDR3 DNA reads TGTGCCACCACCAAGGCGGGGGCGGTTGTTAACGAGCAGTACTTC. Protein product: CATTKAGAVVNEQYF. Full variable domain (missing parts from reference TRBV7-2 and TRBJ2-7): GAGVSQSPSNKVTEKGKDVELRCDPISGHTALYWYRQSLGQGLEFLIYFQGNSAPDKSGLPSDRFSAERTGGSVSTLTIQRTQQEDSAVYLCATTKAGAVVNEQYFGPGTRLTVT.

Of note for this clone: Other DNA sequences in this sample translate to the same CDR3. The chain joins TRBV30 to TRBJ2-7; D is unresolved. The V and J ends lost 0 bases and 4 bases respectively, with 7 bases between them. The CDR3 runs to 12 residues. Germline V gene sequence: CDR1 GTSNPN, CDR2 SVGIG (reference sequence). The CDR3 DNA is TGTGCCTGGAGTGTGATTCTGTACGAGCAGTACTTC. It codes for CAWSVILYEQYF.

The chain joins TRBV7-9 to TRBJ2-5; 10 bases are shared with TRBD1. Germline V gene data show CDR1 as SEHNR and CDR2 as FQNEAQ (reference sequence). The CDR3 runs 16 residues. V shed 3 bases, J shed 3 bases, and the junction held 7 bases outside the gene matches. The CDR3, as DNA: TGTGCCAGCAGCTTGGGGACAGGGGTGGGAAAAGAGACCCAGTACTTC. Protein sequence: CASSLGTGVGKETQYF.